The 20 T cell receptor beta chains given below trace back to one sample, sequenced in a study of shared clonotypes between healthy human individuals. The protocol was immunoSEQ multiplex PCR, while the TCRdb copy is restricted to in-frame clones and leaves out a portion. The repertoire holds about 1 million clones, with around 74% as singletons. Sequencing was performed on memory CD4+ T cells sorted from blood. This sample's subset: CD45RA-negative fraction. These receptors originate from a man younger than 30 in good health.

The CDR3 spells CASRTQGGTDTQYF. The DNA for the CDR3 is TGTGCCAGCAGGACTCAGGGGGGCACAGATACGCAGTATTTT. The rearrangement links TRBV6-1 to TRBJ2-3, with TRBD1 matching over 7 bases. This CDR3 region has 14 residues. The junction had 4 bases not matched to a gene; V was cut back by 6 bases and J by 1 base. The V gene's germline CDR1 is MNHNS and CDR2 SASEGT.

V usage is TRBV18 and J usage is TRBJ1-1; 7 nucleotides match TRBD1. CDR3 length equals 15 residues. From germline, CDR1 is KGHSH and CDR2 LQKENI. The V and J ends lost 3 bases and 5 bases, in that order; junction bases with no gene match: 9. CDR3 region: CASSPYRGQETEAFF. In nucleotides, the CDR3 is TGTGCCAGCTCACCCTACAGGGGCCAGGAGACTGAAGCTTTCTTT.

This chain links TRBV18 with TRBJ1-1, with 9 bases lining up with TRBD1. J lost 5 bases, V lost 1 base, and 5 bases had no gene match. This CDR3 has 15 residues. Per the germline V gene, CDR1 is KGHSH and CDR2 is LQKENI. In DNA form, the CDR3 reads TGTGCCAGCTCACCACGGACAGGGGAGAGGACTGAAGCTTTCTTT. Protein product: CASSPRTGERTEAFF.

This chain links TRBV6-5 with TRBJ1-5; D unclear. The CDR3 runs 14 residues. CDR1 is MNHEY and CDR2 is SVGAGI in the germline V gene. Between the trimmed V and J ends, which lost 6 bases and 4 bases, there was a span of 13 bases. For the CDR3, the DNA is TGTGCCAGCAGCGCCCACGAGGGAAATCAGCCCCAGCATTTT. This sequence encodes CASSAHEGNQPQHF.

The chain carries TRBV5-6 and TRBJ2-2; no clear D. Per germline, CDR1 SGHDT and CDR2 YYEEEE. The length of the CDR3 is 12 residues. V lost 4 bases and J lost 7, with 8 bases in between. CDR3 region: CASSVSVGELFF. The DNA for the CDR3 is TGTGCCAGCAGCGTTAGTGTCGGGGAGCTGTTTTTT.

This clone was recorded at least ten times. The chain has TRBV7-3 and TRBJ2-3, with D uncertain. Germline values: CDR1 SGHTA, CDR2 FQGTGA. This CDR3 is 14 amino acids long. V shed 3 bases and J shed 4 bases, with 11 bases lying between them. In nucleotides, the CDR3 is TGTGCCAGCAGCTTCGGAGAGAAGGCAGATACGCAGTATTTT. It encodes CASSFGEKADTQYF.

The chain recombines TRBV2 with TRBJ2-2, with 7 bases matching TRBD1. The CDR3 loop spans 14 amino acids. Germline lookup yields CDR1 SNHLY and CDR2 FYNNEI. The junction had 8 bases not matched to a gene; V was cut back by 5 bases and J by 8 bases. The CDR3 DNA is TGTGCCAGCAGTACCGGGACAGATGTAGGGGAGCTGTTTTTT. Its translation is CASSTGTDVGELFF.

This sequence joins TRBV28 and TRBJ2-2; 9 bases align to TRBD2. J was trimmed by 6 bases and V by 3 bases; bases with no gene match: 11. The CDR3 spans 17 residues. Germline lookup yields CDR1 MDHEN and CDR2 SYDVKM. In nucleotides, the CDR3 is TGTGCCAGCAGTTTTTTGCGGGGGGGCCTCGGTCCCGGGGAGCTGTTTTTT. Encoded protein: CASSFLRGGLGPGELFF. The whole variable domain, remainder taken from reference TRBV28 and TRBJ2-2, is DVKVTQSSRYLVKRTGEKVFLECVQDMDHENMFWYRQDPGLGLRLIYFSYDVKMKEKGDIPEGYSVSREKKERFSLILESASTNQTSMYLCASSFLRGGLGPGELFFGEGSRLTVL.

The chain employs TRBV19 and TRBJ1-3; tentative D call: TRBD1 (5 bases). The V end lost 9 bases, the J end lost 7 bases, and 16 bases lay between the germline ends. From germline, CDR1 is LNHDA and CDR2 SQIVND (reference sequence). The CDR3 has 13 amino acids. Here the CDR3 reads CASATVEANTIYF. The CDR3 coding sequence is TGTGCCAGCGCGACAGTGGAAGCGAACACCATATATTTT.

The chain employs TRBV28 and TRBJ1-5; D gene uncertain. Germline-derived CDR1 and CDR2 are MDHEN and SYDVKM. V shed 6 bases and J shed 2 bases, with 5 bases lying between them. The CDR3 contains 12 residues. The CDR3 reads CASRLGNQPQHF. The CDR3 DNA is TGTGCCAGCAGACTCGGCAATCAGCCCCAGCATTTT.

The CDR3 spells CASSSGRTEAFF. Here the CDR3 DNA reads TGTGCCAGCAGCTCGGGTAGGACTGAAGCTTTCTTT. The chain links TRBV5-6 to TRBJ1-1; D remains unclear. The V gene's germline CDR1 is SGHDT and CDR2 YYEEEE. Trimming took off 3 bases at V and 5 bases at J, with 8 bases between the two ends. This CDR3 is built from 12 residues. Looking up the rest from reference TRBV5-6 and TRBJ1-1 gives the full variable domain: DAGVTQSPTHLIKTRGQQVTLRCSPKSGHDTVSWYQQALGQGPQFIFQYYEEEERQRGNFPDRFSGHQFPNYSSELNVNALLLGDSALYLCASSSGRTEAFFGQGTRLTVV.

This chain connects TRBV6-1 to TRBJ2-5, with D possibly TRBD1 on 6 matching bases. The CDR3 runs to 15 residues. CDR1 is MNHNS and CDR2 is SASEGT in the germline V gene. V dropped 8 bases and J dropped 5 bases, with 21 bases sitting between them. In nucleotides, the CDR3 is TGTGCCAGCGGGTACAGGGTTTCCCAGCCGGAGACCCAGTACTTC. This translates into CASGYRVSQPETQYF.

This clone occurred once. The V and J genes are TRBV2 and TRBJ1-5; no firm D call. Deletions cut 7 bases from V and 1 base from J, with 8 bases between. Germline V gene sequence: CDR1 SNHLY, CDR2 FYNNEI. The CDR3 length is 13 residues. CDR3 sequence reads: CASKGVSNQPQHF. In DNA, the CDR3 is TGTGCCAGCAAAGGAGTGAGCAATCAGCCCCAGCATTTT.

V is TRBV7-2 and J is TRBJ2-2; 12 nucleotides line up with TRBD2. There are 17 residues in the CDR3. Germline values: CDR1 SGHTA, CDR2 FQGNSA. Trimming cost V 1 base and J 4 bases; bases outside gene matches: 4. The CDR3 DNA reads TGTGCCAGCAGCTTAGGACTAGCGGGAGTCGGCACCGGGGAGCTGTTTTTT. Amino acids: CASSLGLAGVGTGELFF.

The rearrangement uses TRBV10-3 and TRBJ2-5; possible D gene TRBD1, 6 bases. The CDR3 has 12 residues. Germline loops: CDR1 ENHRY, CDR2 SYGVKD. Trimming left V 6 bases short and J 7 bases short, with 12 bases between. DNA for the CDR3: TGTGCCATCAGAACAGGGCAGGGGACCCAGTACTTC. Protein product: CAIRTGQGTQYF.

This clone was recorded at least ten times. The rearrangement links TRBV7-6 to TRBJ2-7, with 11 bases matching TRBD1. This CDR3 is built from 17 residues. J gave up 6 bases and V 2 bases, and 12 bases lay outside the gene matches. CDR1 is SGHVS, CDR2 FNYEAQ, per germline. DNA of the CDR3: TGTGCCAGCAGCTTACAACCTGGACAGGGGGCGGTAGGCGAGCAGTACTTC. Amino acid sequence: CASSLQPGQGAVGEQYF.

This chain uses TRBV15 with TRBJ2-7; no clear D. The CDR3 sequence is 13 residues long. The V and J ends lost 4 bases and 5 bases respectively, with 12 bases between them. CDR1 is LNHNV and CDR2 is YYDKDF in the germline V gene (reference sequence). The CDR3: CATSTSIGHEQYF. For the CDR3, the DNA is TGTGCCACCAGCACCTCGATCGGCCACGAGCAGTACTTC.

This sequence joins TRBV27 and TRBJ1-4; D is perhaps TRBD1 (6 bases). V was shortened by 3 bases and J by 5 bases, with 10 bases between the two germline ends. The CDR3 loop spans 14 amino acids. CDR1 is MNHEY and CDR2 is SMNVEV in the germline V gene (reference sequence). The CDR3 region has the DNA TGTGCCAGCAGTTTCTGGGGGGCAAATGAAAAACTGTTTTTT. Its translation is CASSFWGANEKLFF. The entire variable domain, with the rest obtained from reference TRBV27 and TRBJ1-4, is as follows: EAQVTQNPRYLITVTGKKLTVTCSQNMNHEYMSWYRQDPGLGLRQIYYSMNVEVTDKGDVPEGYKVSRKEKRNFPLILESPSPNQTSLYFCASSFWGANEKLFFGSGTQLSVL.

CDR3 in DNA: TGTGCCATCAGTGAGCTTATTGGGACCTACGAGCAGTACTTC. The encoded protein is CAISELIGTYEQYF. The chain joins TRBV10-3 to TRBJ2-7; D not resolved. CDR1 and CDR2 (germline): ENHRY, SYGVKD. CDR3 length equals 14 residues. V lost 2 bases and J 2 bases, leaving 10 bases between the germline ends.

The genes are TRBV18 and TRBJ2-1, with D unresolved. CDR1 is KGHSH and CDR2 is LQKENI in the germline V gene. Trimming removed 2 bases at V and 2 bases at J, with 7 bases between. CDR3 length equals 14 residues. The CDR3 reads CASSPSRAYNEQFF. The CDR3 DNA follows: TGTGCCAGCTCACCATCCCGGGCCTACAATGAGCAGTTCTTC.